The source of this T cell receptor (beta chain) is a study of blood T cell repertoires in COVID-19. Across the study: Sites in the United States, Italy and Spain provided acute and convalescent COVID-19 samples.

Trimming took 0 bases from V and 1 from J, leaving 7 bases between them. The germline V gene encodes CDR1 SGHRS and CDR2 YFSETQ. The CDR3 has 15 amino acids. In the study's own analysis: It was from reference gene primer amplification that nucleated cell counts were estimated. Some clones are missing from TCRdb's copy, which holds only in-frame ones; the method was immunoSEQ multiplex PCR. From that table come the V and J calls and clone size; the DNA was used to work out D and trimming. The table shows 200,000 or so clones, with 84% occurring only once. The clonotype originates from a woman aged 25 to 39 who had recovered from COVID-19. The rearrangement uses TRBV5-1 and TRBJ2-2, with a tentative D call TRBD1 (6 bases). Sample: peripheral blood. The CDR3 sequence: CASSLEGQNTGELFF. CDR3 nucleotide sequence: TGCGCCAGCAGCTTGGAGGGACAGAACACCGGGGAGCTGTTTTTT.